This record concerns one T cell receptor (beta chain) sequence. The sample comes from a study of chemoradiotherapy in HPV16-positive cancers. Profiled with immunoSEQ multiplex PCR; TCRdb holds only in-frame clones, not every one. The sample records about 7,900 clones, 75% to 85% being singletons. The material was obtained from a patient who underwent chemoradiotherapy. The clonotype was recovered from a human donor with HPV-associated anogenital cancer.

The CDR3 nucleotides read TGTGCCAGCAGCCGGGGGGACAGGGAGAATGAAAAACTGTTTTTT. Translation gives CASSRGDRENEKLFF. This sequence joins TRBV7-2 and TRBJ1-4, with 9 bases aligning to TRBD1. V shed 5 bases, J shed 5 bases, and the junction held 6 bases outside the gene matches. This CDR3 is built from 15 residues. CDR1 SGHTA and CDR2 FQGNSA come from the germline V gene.